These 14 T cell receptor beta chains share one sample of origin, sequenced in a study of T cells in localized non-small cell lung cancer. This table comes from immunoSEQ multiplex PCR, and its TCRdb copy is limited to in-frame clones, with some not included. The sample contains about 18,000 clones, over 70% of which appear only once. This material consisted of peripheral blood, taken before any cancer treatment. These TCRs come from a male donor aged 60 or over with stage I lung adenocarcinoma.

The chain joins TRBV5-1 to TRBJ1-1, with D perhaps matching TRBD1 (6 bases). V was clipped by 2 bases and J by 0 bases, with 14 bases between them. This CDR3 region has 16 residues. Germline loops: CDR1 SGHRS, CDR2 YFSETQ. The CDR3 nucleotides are TGCGCCAGCAGCTTATTTGGGGACATCATGAACACTGAAGCTTTCTTT. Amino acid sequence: CASSLFGDIMNTEAFF.

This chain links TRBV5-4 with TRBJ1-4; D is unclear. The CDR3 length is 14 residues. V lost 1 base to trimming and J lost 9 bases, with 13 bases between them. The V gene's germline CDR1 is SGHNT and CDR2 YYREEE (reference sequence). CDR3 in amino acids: CASSLFGARQKLFF. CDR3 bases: TGTGCCAGCAGCTTGTTCGGCGCTAGGCAAAAACTGTTTTTT.

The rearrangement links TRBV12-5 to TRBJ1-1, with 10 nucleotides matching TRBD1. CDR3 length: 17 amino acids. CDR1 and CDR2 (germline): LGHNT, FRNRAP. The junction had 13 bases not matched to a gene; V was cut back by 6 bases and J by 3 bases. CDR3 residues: CASGDWTGGLWDTEAFF. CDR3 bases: TGTGCTAGTGGGGACTGGACAGGGGGGTTATGGGACACTGAAGCTTTCTTT.

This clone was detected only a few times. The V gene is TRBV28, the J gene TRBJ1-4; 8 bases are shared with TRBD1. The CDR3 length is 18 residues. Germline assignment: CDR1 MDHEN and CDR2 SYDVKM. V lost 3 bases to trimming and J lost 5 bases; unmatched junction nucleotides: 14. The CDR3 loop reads CASSFWGQAPRLNEKLFF. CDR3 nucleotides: TGTGCCAGCAGTTTTTGGGGACAGGCACCGCGCCTCAATGAAAAACTGTTTTTT.

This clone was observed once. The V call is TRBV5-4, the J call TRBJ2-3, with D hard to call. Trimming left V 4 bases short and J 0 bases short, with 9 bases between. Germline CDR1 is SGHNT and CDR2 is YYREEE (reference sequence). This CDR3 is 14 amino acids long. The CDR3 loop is CASSRETSTDTQYF. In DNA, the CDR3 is TGTGCCAGCAGCCGAGAGACTAGCACAGATACGCAGTATTTT.

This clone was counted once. The CDR3 spells CASIWGTNTGELFF. The DNA for the CDR3 is TGTGCCAGCATCTGGGGGACGAACACCGGGGAGCTGTTTTTT. This sequence joins TRBV28 and TRBJ2-2; either TRBD1 or TRBD2 may fit D (5 bases each). The CDR3 spans 14 residues. Germline V lookup: CDR1 MDHEN, CDR2 SYDVKM. Trimming removed 7 bases from V and 0 bases from J, with 9 bases in between. The full variable domain, with the rest looked up from reference TRBV28 and TRBJ2-2, is DVKVTQSSRYLVKRTGEKVFLECVQDMDHENMFWYRQDPGLGLRLIYFSYDVKMKEKGDIPEGYSVSREKKERFSLILESASTNQTSMYLCASIWGTNTGELFFGEGSRLTVL.

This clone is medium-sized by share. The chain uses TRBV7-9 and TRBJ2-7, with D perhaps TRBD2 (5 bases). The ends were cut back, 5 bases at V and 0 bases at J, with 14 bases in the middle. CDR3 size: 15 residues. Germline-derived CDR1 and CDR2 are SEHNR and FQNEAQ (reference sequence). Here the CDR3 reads CASSEEPGSSYEQYF. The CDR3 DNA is TGTGCCAGCAGCGAGGAGCCTGGGAGCTCCTACGAGCAGTACTTC.

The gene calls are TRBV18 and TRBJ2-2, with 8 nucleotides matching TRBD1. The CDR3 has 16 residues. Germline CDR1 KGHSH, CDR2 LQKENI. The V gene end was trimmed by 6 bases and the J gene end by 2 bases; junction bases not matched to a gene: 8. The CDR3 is CASSYTGGRNTGELFF. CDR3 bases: TGTGCCAGCTCGTACACAGGGGGACGAAACACCGGGGAGCTGTTTTTT. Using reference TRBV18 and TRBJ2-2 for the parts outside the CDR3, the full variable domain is NAGVMQNPRHLVRRRGQEARLRCSPMKGHSHVYWYRQLPEEGLKFMVYLQKENIIDESGMPKERFSAEFPKEGPSILRIQQVVRGDSAAYFCASSYTGGRNTGELFFGEGSRLTVL.

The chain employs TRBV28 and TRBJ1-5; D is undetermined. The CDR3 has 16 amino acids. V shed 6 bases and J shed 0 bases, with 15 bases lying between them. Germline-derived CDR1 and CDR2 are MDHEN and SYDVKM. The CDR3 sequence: CASSQTGLNSNQPQHF. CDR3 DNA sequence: TGTGCCAGCAGCCAGACCGGGCTCAATAGCAATCAGCCCCAGCATTTT.

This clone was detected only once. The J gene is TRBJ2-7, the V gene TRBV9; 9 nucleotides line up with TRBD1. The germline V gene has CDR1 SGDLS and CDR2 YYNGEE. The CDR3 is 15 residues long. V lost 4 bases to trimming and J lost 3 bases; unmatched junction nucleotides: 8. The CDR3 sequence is CASSKGQGGIYEQYF. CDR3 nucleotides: TGTGCCAGCAGCAAGGGACAGGGTGGTATCTACGAGCAGTACTTC.

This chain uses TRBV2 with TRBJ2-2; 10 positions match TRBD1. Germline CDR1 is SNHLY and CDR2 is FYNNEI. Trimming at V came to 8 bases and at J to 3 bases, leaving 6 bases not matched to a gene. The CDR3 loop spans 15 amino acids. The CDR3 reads CASGGDRGYTGELFF. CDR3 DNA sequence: TGTGCCAGCGGGGGGGACAGGGGTTACACCGGGGAGCTGTTTTTT. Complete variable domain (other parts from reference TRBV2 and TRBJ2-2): EPEVTQTPSHQVTQMGQEVILRCVPISNHLYFYWYRQILGQKVEFLVSFYNNEISEKSEIFDDQFSVERPDGSNFTLKIRSTKLEDSAMYFCASGGDRGYTGELFFGEGSRLTVL.

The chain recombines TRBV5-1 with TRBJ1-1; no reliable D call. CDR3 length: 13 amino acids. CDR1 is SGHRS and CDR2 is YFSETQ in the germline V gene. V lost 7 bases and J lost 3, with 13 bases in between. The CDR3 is CASGRAEDTEAFF. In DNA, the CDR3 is TGCGCCAGCGGAAGGGCGGAGGACACTGAAGCTTTCTTT.

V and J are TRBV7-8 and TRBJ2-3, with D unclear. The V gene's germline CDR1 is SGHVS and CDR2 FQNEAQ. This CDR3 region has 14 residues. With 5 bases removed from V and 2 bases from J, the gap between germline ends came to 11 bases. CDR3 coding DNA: TGTGCCAGCAGCAGGGTCGGTGTCACAGATACGCAGTATTTT. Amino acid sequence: CASSRVGVTDTQYF. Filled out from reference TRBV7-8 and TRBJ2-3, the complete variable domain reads GAGVSQSPRYKVAKRGQDVALRCDPISGHVSLFWYQQALGQGPEFLTYFQNEAQLDKSGLPSDRFFAERPEGSVSTLKIQRTQQEDSAVYLCASSRVGVTDTQYFGPGTRLTVL.

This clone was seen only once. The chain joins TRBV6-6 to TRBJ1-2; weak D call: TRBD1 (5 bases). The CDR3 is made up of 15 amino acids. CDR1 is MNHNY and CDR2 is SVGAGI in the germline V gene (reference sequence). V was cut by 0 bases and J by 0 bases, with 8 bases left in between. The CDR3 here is CASSYSRGPNYGYTF. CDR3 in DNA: TGTGCCAGCAGTTACTCGCGGGGCCCTAACTATGGCTACACCTTC.